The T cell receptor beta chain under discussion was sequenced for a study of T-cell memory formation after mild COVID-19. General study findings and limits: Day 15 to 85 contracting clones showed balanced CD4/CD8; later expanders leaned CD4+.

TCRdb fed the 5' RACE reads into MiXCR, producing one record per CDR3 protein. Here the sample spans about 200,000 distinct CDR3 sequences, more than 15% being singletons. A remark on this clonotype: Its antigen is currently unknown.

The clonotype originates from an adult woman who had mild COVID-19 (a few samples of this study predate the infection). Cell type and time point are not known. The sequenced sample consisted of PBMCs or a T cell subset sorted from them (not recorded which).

The CDR3 sequence is CSAREMGRNTEAFF. CDR3 nucleotides: TGCAGTGCTAGAGAGATGGGGAGGAACACTGAAGCTTTCTTT. The chain couples TRBV20-1 to TRBJ1-1; D not certain. This CDR3 spans 14 amino acids. The V end lost 0 bases, the J end lost 1 base, and 9 bases lay between the germline ends. The germline V gene has CDR1 DFQATT and CDR2 SNEGSKA (reference sequence).